This entry describes one T cell receptor (beta chain). Measured with immunoSEQ multiplex PCR; TCRdb has only the in-frame clones, and not every one. The data contain approximately 490,000 clones, approximately 80% of them seen just once; the ten biggest clones take up about 0.012%. This sample was taken from a study of shared T cell receptors in the human thymus. With 6 bases clipped from V and 5 bases from J, the junction kept 15 bases outside the gene matches. The CDR3 covers 19 residues. Germline CDR1 reads LNHDA; CDR2 reads SQIVND (reference sequence). This sample also belongs to another study, concerning human thymus T cells. From that paper: Donors were healthy Finnish infants having corrective surgery for congenital heart defects. Repertoires sampled from thymus and blood appeared biased in V and J gene usage.

Sequencing used thymocytes. The V and J genes are TRBV19 and TRBJ2-2; the match to TRBD2 covers 13 bases. The source is a boy under two years old with a congenital heart defect. As DNA, the CDR3 is TGTGCCAGTAGGAACTTGGGACTAGCGGGGCGACTCCAGACCGGGGAGCTGTTTTTT. Residues: CASRNLGLAGRLQTGELFF.